A selection of T cell receptor beta chains follows, all from one sample in a study of patients and donors after allogeneic stem cell transplantation. TCRdb analysed the RT-PCR reads with MiXCR anew, one entry per CDR3 protein. The data contain about a million distinct CDR3 sequences, 18% of them seen just once; the ten biggest clones take up around 6%. Sequencing input: blood, either unsorted or a sorted T cell fraction (not recorded which). Every receptor here comes from a human donor who was either an allogeneic HSCT recipient or a stem cell or donor lymphocyte infusion donor (not recorded which). It is not recorded whose cells these are; they may come from a transplant donor. Both conserved end residues are part of each CDR3. D genes are given only for firm matches. Expanded clones are given a class, and other clones once, few, many or no size at all.

>NA|NA|TRBV4-1|TRBJ1-4
TGCGCCAGCAGCCAAGATCAGGGGACAAGTGAAAAACTGTTTTTT
CASSQDQGTSEKLFF
>NA|many|TRBV7-2|TRBJ2-7
TGTGCCAGCAGCTTAGATTCCTGGTCCTACGAGCAGTACTTC
CASSLDSWSYEQYF
>NA|few|TRBV12-3/TRBV12-4|TRBJ2-5
TGTGCCAGCAGGACCGGGACCGGGTGGGAGACCCAGTACTTC
CASRTGTGWETQYF
>TRBD1|NA|TRBV20-1|TRBJ1-5
TGCAGTGCTCGCAAACAGGGGTCGGTTGGAAATCAGCCCCAGCATTTT
CSARKQGSVGNQPQHF
>TRBD2|NA|TRBV28|TRBJ2-2
TGTGCCAGCAGTTGGGGGGGGGCGAACACCGGGGAGCTGTTTTTT
CASSWGGANTGELFF
>NA|few|TRBV5-1|TRBJ2-1
TGCGCCAGCAGCTGGACAACCCGAAGGTCCTACAATGAGCAGTTCTTC
CASSWTTRRSYNEQFF
>NA|NA|TRBV20-1|TRBJ2-1
TGCAGTGCTCCACTACAGCTAGCAGTCAATGAGCAGTTCTTC
CSAPLQLAVNEQFF
>NA|NA|TRBV5-1|TRBJ1-1
TGCGCCAGCAGCTTGGAAATACAGGGCGGGGACACTGAAGCTTTCTTT
CASSLEIQGGDTEAFF
>TRBD2|few|TRBV20-1|TRBJ2-7
TGCAGTGCTAGTAGCGGGAGGCACGATGGCCAGCAGTACTTC
CSASSGRHDGQQYF
>NA|many|TRBV7-9|TRBJ2-7
TGTGCCAGCAGCGTCGACAGAGGCGAGCAGTACTTC
CASSVDRGEQYF
>TRBD1|few|TRBV5-1|TRBJ1-2
TGCGCCAGCAGCCTAGGGGACAGAAGTTATGGCTACACCTTC
CASSLGDRSYGYTF
>TRBD2|NA|TRBV4-2|TRBJ2-1
TGTGCCAGCAGCCAATCATGGGGGACTAGCGGGGATGAGCAGTTCTTC
CASSQSWGTSGDEQFF
>TRBD2|few|TRBV5-1|TRBJ2-7
TGCGCCAGCAGCTTGATTGGCGGGAGGGCCCACGAGCAGTACTTC
CASSLIGGRAHEQYF
>TRBD2|few|TRBV5-6|TRBJ2-5
TGTGCCAGCAGCTCAAGAAGACTAGCCAGCAAAGAGACCCAGTACTTC
CASSSRRLASKETQYF
>TRBD1|NA|TRBV2|TRBJ1-6
TGTGCCAGCAGTGACAGGGACAGGACCAATTCACCCCTCCACTTT
CASSDRDRTNSPLHF
>TRBD1|NA|TRBV24-1|TRBJ2-7
TGTGCGACTCCCTACCGGGACAGAATACTTTACGAGCAGTACTTC
CATPYRDRILYEQYF
>NA|NA|TRBV6-1|TRBJ2-2
TGTGCCAGCAGTAAAATGCGATTGGTGGGAAACACCGGGGAGCTGTTTTTT
CASSKMRLVGNTGELFF
>NA|NA|TRBV5-5|TRBJ1-3
TGTGCCAGCAGCCTGGACTCAGGGAGAAACACCATATATTTT
CASSLDSGRNTIYF
>TRBD1|NA|TRBV25-1|TRBJ2-1
TGTGCCAGCAGTGAAGAAGGGACAGGGGAATATGAGCAGTTCTTC
CASSEEGTGEYEQFF
>TRBD1|NA|TRBV30|TRBJ1-6
TGTGCCTGGAGTCTTACAGGGGTGTGGTCACCCCTCCACTTT
CAWSLTGVWSPLHF
>NA|NA|TRBV7-2|TRBJ1-2
TGTGCCAGCAGCTTAAGATGGGGGCGTAACTATGGCTACACCTTC
CASSLRWGRNYGYTF
>NA|few|TRBV24-1|TRBJ1-5
TGTGCCACCAGTGGTCGGGGGGCAGGCGGCAATCAGCCCCAGCATTTT
CATSGRGAGGNQPQHF
>NA|few|TRBV7-8|TRBJ1-1
TGTGCCAGCAGCTTAAGGACGGTACCAGGGAACACTGAAGCTTTCTTT
CASSLRTVPGNTEAFF
>NA|NA|TRBV27|TRBJ2-7
TGTGCCAGCTCCCCAGGAACCGGCGAGCAGTACTTC
CASSPGTGEQYF
>NA|few|TRBV7-2|TRBJ1-5
TGTGCCAGCAGCTACCATCCCCTTAAGGTTGGCAATCAGCCCCAGCATTTT
CASSYHPLKVGNQPQHF
>NA|many|TRBV12-3/TRBV12-4|TRBJ2-7
TGTGCCAGCACCTCCTCGGCAACCTACGAGCAGTACTTC
CASTSSATYEQYF
>NA|NA|TRBV7-9|TRBJ1-1
TGTGCCAGCAGCCGAACAGGGCCCGAGGGGAACACTGAAGCTTTCTTT
CASSRTGPEGNTEAFF
>TRBD2|NA|TRBV10-3|TRBJ2-5
TGTGCCACCTTAGCGGGAGGCCCCTGGGGAGAGACCCAGTACTTC
CATLAGGPWGETQYF
>NA|NA|TRBV6-5|TRBJ2-1
TGTGCCAGCAGTTACCGGGCAGACTACAATGAGCAGTTCTTC
CASSYRADYNEQFF
>TRBD2|NA|TRBV9|TRBJ2-7
TGTGCCAGCAGCGTATCCTTTAGCGGGAGTCGGTACGAGCAGTACTTC
CASSVSFSGSRYEQYF
>NA|few|TRBV6-5|TRBJ1-1
TGTGCCAGCAGTTACCGAGAACGGGGAGGGTTTGAAGCTTTCTTT
CASSYRERGGFEAFF
>NA|NA|TRBV20-1|TRBJ2-2
TGCAGTGCTCCCTCCGCGGCGATGAACACCGGGGAGCTGTTTTTT
CSAPSAAMNTGELFF
>NA|few|TRBV24-1|TRBJ2-5
TGTGCCACCAGTGACCCAAGCGGGCCGGGAGAGACCCAGTACTTC
CATSDPSGPGETQYF
>TRBD2|once|TRBV25-1|TRBJ2-2
TGTGCCAGCAGTGGGCAGCGAGCGGGGTCGGAGCTGTTTTTT
CASSGQRAGSELFF
>TRBD1|once|TRBV20-1|TRBJ1-1
TGCAGTCCCTCCCGAGACAGGGGGCTTTCGGGCACTGAAGCTTTCTTT
CSPSRDRGLSGTEAFF
>NA|NA|TRBV5-6|TRBJ1-2
TGTGCCAGCAGCACAGGGACTCCTGATGGCTACACCTTC
CASSTGTPDGYTF
>NA|NA|TRBV20-1|TRBJ1-5
TGCAGTGCCCACACCGGGACACAGAATCAGCCCCAGCATTTT
CSAHTGTQNQPQHF
>NA|NA|TRBV12-3/TRBV12-4|TRBJ2-3
TGTGCCAGCAGTTCCCCCTACCGGGGGCGCACAGATACGCAGTATTTT
CASSSPYRGRTDTQYF
>NA|few|TRBV5-1|TRBJ1-2
TGCGCCAGCAGCTTGGCCCAGGGAATGGACTACACCTTC
CASSLAQGMDYTF
>NA|NA|TRBV30|TRBJ2-7
TGTGCCTGGCGGGCCAGCTCCTACGAGCAGTACTTC
CAWRASSYEQYF
>NA|few|TRBV5-5|TRBJ1-1
TGTGCCAGCAGCTTGACACGACAGGTTCCTGAAGCTTTCTTT
CASSLTRQVPEAFF
>NA|few|TRBV11-1|TRBJ1-1
TGTGCCAGCAGCTCGAGAATCCTTCCTACAGGGAAGGAGTACACTGAAGCTTTCTTT
CASSSRILPTGKEYTEAFF
>TRBD2|once|TRBV3-1|TRBJ2-7
TGTGCCAGCAGCCAGAGCGGGGCCCTAAGGGAGCAGTACTTC
CASSQSGALREQYF
>NA|NA|TRBV6-1|TRBJ2-7
TGTGCCAGCAGTGAAAGGTTAGGAGGCGAGCAGTACTTC
CASSERLGGEQYF
>NA|NA|TRBV20-1|TRBJ1-2
TGCAGTGCTAGAGCCGCAATGCCCAGGGATGGCTACACCTTC
CSARAAMPRDGYTF
>NA|few|TRBV5-6|TRBJ1-6
TGTGCCAGCAGCTCTAGGAATAATTCACCCCTCCACTTT
CASSSRNNSPLHF
>TRBD2|few|TRBV20-1|TRBJ2-1
TGCAGTGCTAGAGATTTAGCGGGAGAGATAGATGAGCAGTTCTTC
CSARDLAGEIDEQFF
>TRBD1|few|TRBV12-3/TRBV12-4|TRBJ1-6
TGTGCCAGCAGTTTAGGGACAGGGACAAATAATTCACCCCTCCACTTT
CASSLGTGTNNSPLHF
>TRBD1|few|TRBV7-9|TRBJ2-7
TGTGCCAGCAGCTTAGCTGACAGGGGCGTCTCCTACGAGCAGTACTTC
CASSLADRGVSYEQYF
>TRBD2|few|TRBV20-1|TRBJ2-7
TGCAGTGCTAGATCGGCTAGCGGCTCCTACGAGCAGTACTTC
CSARSASGSYEQYF
>TRBD1|NA|TRBV25-1|TRBJ1-2
TGTGCCAGCAGAAACAGGGGTTTAGATGGCTACACCTTC
CASRNRGLDGYTF
>TRBD1|NA|TRBV5-1|TRBJ1-2
TGCGCCAGCAGCTTGGCACAGGGGGTTTACTATGGCTACACCTTC
CASSLAQGVYYGYTF
>NA|many|TRBV27|TRBJ2-2
TGTGCCAGCAGTTTTCCCACCGGGGAGCTGTTTTTT
CASSFPTGELFF
>TRBD2|NA|TRBV7-6|TRBJ2-1
TGTGCCAGCAGCCCCCCGTGGACTAGCGGGAGTTCTGGCTCCTACAATGAGCAGTTCTTC
CASSPPWTSGSSGSYNEQFF
>NA|NA|TRBV12-3/TRBV12-4|TRBJ1-6
TGTACCAGCAGTTCGCCTGCCGGGACAACTAATTCACCCCTCCACTTT
CTSSSPAGTTNSPLHF
>TRBD1|NA|TRBV12-3/TRBV12-4|TRBJ1-1
TGTGCCAGCACCGCGGGACAGGGGCTGAACACTGAAGCTTTCTTT
CASTAGQGLNTEAFF
>NA|NA|TRBV21-1|TRBJ1-5
TGTGCCAGCCCAGGAGGGTCCAATCAGCCCCAGCATTTT
CASPGGSNQPQHF